These T cell receptor beta chains were read from a single sample in a study of blood T cell repertoires in COVID-19. Some clones are missing from TCRdb's copy, which holds only in-frame ones; the method was immunoSEQ multiplex PCR. The sample records roughly 150,000 clones, around four fifths being singletons. The material sequenced was peripheral blood. The receptors here all came from a woman at least 80 years old with COVID-19, enrolled during active disease. The CDR3 runs from the conserved cysteine through the conserved F or W. The order of the fields is CDR3 length, V gene, clone size, CDR3 protein. Some rows have no size entry. The others give once, few or many, or a class for an expanded clone.

CDR3 length: 15; V gene: TRBV28; clone size: few; CDR3 protein: CASTTAGTGVTEAFF
CDR3 length: 16; V gene: TRBV10-3; clone size: -; CDR3 protein: CAIRGFDGTGDEKLFF
CDR3 length: 14; V gene: TRBV28; clone size: once; CDR3 protein: CASASRQGVNEQFF
CDR3 length: 13; V gene: TRBV5-1; clone size: once; CDR3 protein: CASSLGDTNTIYF
CDR3 length: 18; V gene: TRBV10-1; clone size: -; CDR3 protein: CASSETYKLEVTKNIQYF
CDR3 length: 15; V gene: TRBV5-1; clone size: few; CDR3 protein: CASSLEAGPNTEAFF
CDR3 length: 16; V gene: TRBV7-8; clone size: -; CDR3 protein: CASSLGNRAMNTEAFF
CDR3 length: 16; V gene: TRBV15; clone size: -; CDR3 protein: CATTTGVSPNKNTQYF
CDR3 length: 16; V gene: TRBV11-3; clone size: few; CDR3 protein: CASSLSRAGGPNEQFF
CDR3 length: 17; V gene: TRBV25-1; clone size: -; CDR3 protein: CASSESQGLAGSNIQYF
CDR3 length: 17; V gene: TRBV7-6; clone size: -; CDR3 protein: CASSSLTSGRAANEQFF
CDR3 length: 16; V gene: TRBV6-5; clone size: -; CDR3 protein: CASSYEGGGPPRSQYF
CDR3 length: 13; V gene: TRBV2; clone size: -; CDR3 protein: CASLQGPNQPQHF
CDR3 length: 14; V gene: TRBV11-1; clone size: -; CDR3 protein: CASSANPGQGTIYF
CDR3 length: 14; V gene: TRBV15; clone size: -; CDR3 protein: CATSSTQGSYEQYF
CDR3 length: 15; V gene: TRBV19; clone size: -; CDR3 protein: CASSPGGTRGEKLFF
CDR3 length: 13; V gene: TRBV18; clone size: -; CDR3 protein: CASTPDREDGYTF
CDR3 length: 14; V gene: TRBV2; clone size: -; CDR3 protein: CASSESGGADTQYF
CDR3 length: 15; V gene: TRBV6-5; clone size: -; CDR3 protein: CASSPGDRRVQPQHF
CDR3 length: 15; V gene: TRBV19; clone size: -; CDR3 protein: CASSPPQGANYGYTF
CDR3 length: 13; V gene: TRBV12-5; clone size: -; CDR3 protein: CASGWGGGQPQHF
CDR3 length: 12; V gene: TRBV11-2; clone size: -; CDR3 protein: CASSPGNTEAFF
CDR3 length: 17; V gene: TRBV2; clone size: -; CDR3 protein: CASSLTGQVSLDPPRSF
CDR3 length: 14; V gene: TRBV6-5; clone size: once; CDR3 protein: CASSLTGVGYGYTF
CDR3 length: 16; V gene: TRBV19; clone size: few; CDR3 protein: CASSPLQGTYNQPQHF
CDR3 length: 16; V gene: TRBV6-1; clone size: -; CDR3 protein: CASSDGREYSNQPQHF